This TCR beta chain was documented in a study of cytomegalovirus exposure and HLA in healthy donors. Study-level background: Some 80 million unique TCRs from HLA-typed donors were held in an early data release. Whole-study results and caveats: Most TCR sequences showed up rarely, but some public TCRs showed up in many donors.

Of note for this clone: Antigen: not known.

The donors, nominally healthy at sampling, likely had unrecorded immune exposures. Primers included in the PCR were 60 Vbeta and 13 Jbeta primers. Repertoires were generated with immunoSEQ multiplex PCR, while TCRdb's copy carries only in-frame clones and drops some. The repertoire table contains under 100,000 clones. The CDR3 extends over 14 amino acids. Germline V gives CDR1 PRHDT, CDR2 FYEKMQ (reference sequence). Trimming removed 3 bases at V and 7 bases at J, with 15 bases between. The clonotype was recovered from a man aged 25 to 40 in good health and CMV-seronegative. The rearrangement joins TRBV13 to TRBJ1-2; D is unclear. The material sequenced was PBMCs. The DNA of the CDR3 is TGTGCCAGCAGCTTGGCAGGTACAGCAGGTGGCTACACCTTC. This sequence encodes CASSLAGTAGGYTF.